These 5 T cell receptor beta chains were sequenced from one sample in a study of cytomegalovirus exposure and HLA in healthy donors. PCR amplification relied on 60 Vbeta primers (plus 13 Jbeta primers). Profiling relied on immunoSEQ multiplex PCR, and the TCRdb table lists in-frame clones only, not all of them. The profile covers 80,000 or so clones, with 77% appearing a single time and under 3% taken by the ten largest. The sample consisted of PBMCs. Every receptor here comes from a man aged 45-65 years in good health and CMV-seropositive.

This chain links TRBV7-3 with TRBJ2-2; 12 bases map to TRBD2. The CDR3 contains 16 residues. Trimming took 2 bases from V and 5 from J; bases not matched to a gene: 3. Germline assignment: CDR1 SGHTA and CDR2 FQGTGA. The CDR3 coding sequence is TGTGCCAGCAGCTTACCCGGGACTAGCGGGACCGGGGAGCTGTTTTTT. This gives the protein CASSLPGTSGTGELFF.

The rearrangement uses TRBV9 and TRBJ2-1, with 8 positions matching TRBD2. Germline CDR1 is SGDLS and CDR2 is YYNGEE. The J segment lost 3 bases and the V segment lost 0 bases, leaving 2 bases of the junction unmatched. The length of the CDR3 is 15 residues. The CDR3: CASSVALAGYNEQFF. The CDR3 nucleotides read TGTGCCAGCAGCGTAGCCCTAGCGGGCTACAATGAGCAGTTCTTC.

As to this clone: Its ends do not fully match the called genes, so a read error is possible. CDR3 region: CASGRTGTSGSQGTQYF. CDR3 nucleotide sequence: TGTGCCAGTGGGAGAACAGGGACTAGCGGGTCCCAAGGGACCCAGTACTTC. The genes are TRBV27 and TRBJ2-5; 12 bases fit TRBD2. The CDR3 spans 17 residues. Germline CDR1 MNHEY, CDR2 SMNVEV (reference sequence).

The chain couples TRBV29-1 to TRBJ1-1, with TRBD1 matching over 7 bases. This CDR3 comprises 13 residues. CDR1 and CDR2 from the germline V gene are SQVTM and ANQGSEA. The V segment lost 6 bases and the J segment 0 bases; nucleotides outside the gene matches: 4. The CDR3 DNA sequence: TGCAGCGTCTCACAGGGGATGAACACTGAAGCTTTCTTT. It yields the protein CSVSQGMNTEAFF.

This clone was picked up one time. The chain couples TRBV7-3 to TRBJ2-2; possible D gene TRBD2, 5 bases. The germline V gene encodes CDR1 SGHTA and CDR2 FQGTGA. The germline V and J ends were trimmed by 5 bases and 1 base, with 8 bases remaining between them. There are 14 residues in the CDR3. CDR3 loop: CASSRGLNTGELFF. DNA for the CDR3: TGTGCCAGCAGCCGCGGACTGAACACCGGGGAGCTGTTTTTT.